This T cell receptor (beta chain) was captured by sequencing in a study of blood T cell repertoires in COVID-19. Study information: Spain, Italy and the United States supplied samples that represented acute and convalescent COVID-19. T cells, B-cell-depleted T cells, or PBMCs supplied cDNA or gDNA.

Sequencing was performed with immunoSEQ multiplex PCR; in TCRdb, only in-frame clones are kept and a portion is missing. The repertoire holds a few hundred thousand clones, with about nine tenths as singletons. Participant reports of clinical history set cohort assignment. This CDR3 is 15 amino acids long. The germline V gene has CDR1 SGHRS and CDR2 YFSETQ. V lost 2 bases and J lost 0, with 12 bases in between. The chain links TRBV5-1 to TRBJ2-7, with a weak D call TRBD2 (6 bases). The clonotype originates from a woman between 35 and 50 years old who had been exposed to COVID-19. Input material: PBMCs or T cells enriched from blood (not recorded which). The CDR3 loop is CASSFGGPASYEQYF. The CDR3 DNA reads TGCGCCAGCAGCTTCGGGGGTCCGGCCTCCTACGAGCAGTACTTC.